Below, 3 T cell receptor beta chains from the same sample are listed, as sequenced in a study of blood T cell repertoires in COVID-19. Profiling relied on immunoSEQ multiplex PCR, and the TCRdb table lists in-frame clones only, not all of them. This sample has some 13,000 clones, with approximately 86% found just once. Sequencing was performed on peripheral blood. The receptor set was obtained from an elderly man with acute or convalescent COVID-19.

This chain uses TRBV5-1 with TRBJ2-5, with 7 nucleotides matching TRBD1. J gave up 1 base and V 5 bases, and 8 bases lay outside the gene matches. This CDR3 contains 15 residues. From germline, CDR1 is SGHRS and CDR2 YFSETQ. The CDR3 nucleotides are TGCGCCAGCAGAGGGGCCACAGGGGCCCAAGAGACCCAGTACTTC. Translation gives CASRGATGAQETQYF.

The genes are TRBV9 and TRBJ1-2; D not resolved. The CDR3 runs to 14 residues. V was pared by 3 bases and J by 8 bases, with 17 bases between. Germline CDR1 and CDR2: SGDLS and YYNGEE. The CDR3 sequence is CASSADFGKLGYTF. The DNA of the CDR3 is TGTGCCAGCAGCGCCGACTTCGGAAAGTTAGGCTACACCTTC.

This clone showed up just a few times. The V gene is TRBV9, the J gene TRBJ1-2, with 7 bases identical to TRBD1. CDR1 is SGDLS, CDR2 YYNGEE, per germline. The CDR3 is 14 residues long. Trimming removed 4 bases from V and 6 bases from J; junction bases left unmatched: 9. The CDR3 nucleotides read TGTGCCAGCAGCTTTTCCCCAGACAGGGATGGCTACACCTTC. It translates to CASSFSPDRDGYTF.